This entry lists 13 T cell receptor beta chains sequenced from one sample in a study of blood T cell repertoires in COVID-19. Using immunoSEQ multiplex PCR, the repertoire was profiled, and TCRdb retains in-frame clones only, with some absent. The table records more than 95,000 clones, 85% to 90% of them present only once. Sequencing was done on a sample of peripheral blood. These receptors all come from a human donor in a cohort sampled during active COVID-19.

The CDR3 DNA is TGTGCCAGCAGCCAAGATTCGGGCGGGACCTCCTACGAGCAGTACTTC. Protein sequence: CASSQDSGGTSYEQYF. The chain uses TRBV4-2 and TRBJ2-7; TRBD2 is a possible D gene (6 bases). The germline CDR1 and CDR2 sequences are LGHNA and YNFKEQ. The CDR3 runs to 16 residues. Trimming removed 0 bases from V and 0 bases from J, with 12 bases in between.

V usage is TRBV30 and J usage is TRBJ2-5; 15 bases are a match to TRBD2. CDR1 is GTSNPN, CDR2 SVGIG, per germline (reference sequence). V shed 0 bases and J 4 bases; nucleotides not matched to a gene: 6. The CDR3 contains 17 residues. The CDR3 DNA reads as TGTGCCTGGAGTGTTGGACTAGCGGGGGGGCGAGGAGAGACCCAGTACTTC. Protein: CAWSVGLAGGRGETQYF.

The rearrangement uses TRBV27 and TRBJ2-2; possible D gene TRBD2, 5 bases. Deletions cut 5 bases from V and 2 bases from J, with 18 bases between. Looked up from germline, CDR1 is MNHEY and CDR2 is SMNVEV (reference sequence). This CDR3 region has 17 residues. The CDR3 DNA sequence: TGTGCCAGCAGTCCCGGGGTGTGGACCTCAAACACCGGGGAGCTGTTTTTT. This gives the protein CASSPGVWTSNTGELFF.

The chain recombines TRBV3-1 (or the pseudogene TRBV3-2) with TRBJ1-2; the D gene is possibly TRBD1 (6 bases). This CDR3 has 17 residues. Germline V CDR1 and CDR2: LGHDT, YNNKEL (reference sequence). V was pared by 1 base and J by 6 bases, with 21 bases between. This chain's CDR3 is CASSQVLLTGRIDGYTF. The CDR3 nucleotides are TGTGCCAGCAGCCAAGTTCTCCTCACAGGGCGGATCGATGGCTACACCTTC.

A single count supports this clone. The chain links TRBV7-9 to TRBJ2-3; D gene unclear. Trimming left V 3 bases short and J 0 bases short, with 7 bases between. CDR1 is SEHNR and CDR2 is FQNEAQ in the germline V gene (reference sequence). This CDR3 is built from 14 residues. The CDR3 protein is CASSFVFSTDTQYF. The CDR3 DNA follows: TGTGCCAGCAGCTTCGTATTCAGCACAGATACGCAGTATTTT. The whole variable domain, filled in from reference TRBV7-9 and TRBJ2-3, reads DTGVSQNPRHKITKRGQNVTFRCDPISEHNRLYWYRQTLGQGPEFLTYFQNEAQLEKSRLLSDRFSAERPKGSFSTLEIQRTEQGDSAMYLCASSFVFSTDTQYFGPGTRLTVL.

This chain uses TRBV25-1 with TRBJ2-7, with TRBD1 identical over 7 bases. With V trimmed by 7 bases and J by 7 bases, 7 bases remained unmatched. This CDR3 spans 12 amino acids. Per germline, CDR1 MGHDK and CDR2 SYGVNS. The CDR3 sequence is CASKTGPGEQYF. CDR3 bases: TGTGCCAGCAAGACAGGGCCGGGGGAGCAGTACTTC.

The rearrangement uses TRBV5-1 and TRBJ1-1; the D is unclear. Germline CDR1 SGHRS, CDR2 YFSETQ. Trimming cost V 0 bases and J 0 bases, with 12 bases left between them. The CDR3 sequence is 16 residues long. The CDR3 reads CASSLAGIGLNTEAFF. CDR3 in DNA: TGCGCCAGCAGCTTGGCGGGGATCGGGTTGAACACTGAAGCTTTCTTT.

The V and J genes are TRBV3-1 (or the pseudogene TRBV3-2) and TRBJ2-1; 11 bases align to TRBD2. With V trimmed by 3 bases and J by 6 bases, 7 bases remained unmatched. This CDR3 contains 16 residues. Germline assignment: CDR1 LGHDT and CDR2 YNNKEL (reference sequence). The CDR3 spells CASSHLAGGRGNEQFF. DNA of the CDR3: TGTGCCAGCAGCCACCTAGCGGGAGGACGGGGCAATGAGCAGTTCTTC.

This chain links TRBV7-9 with TRBJ2-1; D may be TRBD1 (6 bases). Looked up from germline, CDR1 is SEHNR and CDR2 is FQNEAQ (reference sequence). This CDR3 has 14 residues. Between the trimmed V and J ends, which lost 1 base and 10 bases, there was a span of 14 bases. The CDR3 DNA reads as TGTGCCAGCAGCTTAGAAGCAGGGGACGGCGAGCAGTTCTTC. This sequence encodes CASSLEAGDGEQFF. The full variable domain, in which reference TRBV7-9 and TRBJ2-1 provide the parts outside the CDR3, is DTGVSQNPRHKITKRGQNVTFRCDPISEHNRLYWYRQTLGQGPEFLTYFQNEAQLEKSRLLSDRFSAERPKGSFSTLEIQRTEQGDSAMYLCASSLEAGDGEQFFGPGTRLTVL.

The chain carries TRBV19 and TRBJ2-5; 9 bases match TRBD2. The CDR3 has 15 residues. V gave up 6 bases and J gave up 5 bases; unmatched junction bases: 10. Germline V gene data show CDR1 as LNHDA and CDR2 as SQIVND (reference sequence). The CDR3 spells CASRKSLAGVETQYF. The CDR3 DNA follows: TGTGCCAGTAGGAAATCATTAGCGGGAGTCGAGACCCAGTACTTC.

The chain combines TRBV5-1 with TRBJ1-5; 9 bases are a match to TRBD1. CDR1 and CDR2 (germline): SGHRS, YFSETQ. The length of the CDR3 is 15 residues. The J segment lost 11 bases and the V segment lost 0 bases, leaving 9 bases of the junction unmatched. The CDR3 loop reads CASSLDGQGTVAQHF. CDR3 DNA sequence: TGCGCCAGCAGCTTGGACGGACAGGGGACGGTTGCCCAGCATTTT.

V gene TRBV28 combines with J gene TRBJ2-3; D is possibly TRBD2 (6 bases). V lost 7 bases to trimming and J lost 2 bases, with 16 bases between them. CDR1 is MDHEN and CDR2 is SYDVKM in the germline V gene. The length of the CDR3 is 15 residues. CDR3: CASTPPGDNTDTQYF. In nucleotides, the CDR3 is TGTGCCAGCACCCCCCCGGGGGATAACACAGATACGCAGTATTTT.

The gene calls are TRBV5-8 and TRBJ2-5; a weak D match, TRBD2 (6 bases). The V gene lost 3 bases and the J gene lost 5 bases, with 20 bases spanning the gap. Per the germline V gene, CDR1 is SGHTS and CDR2 is YDEGEE. The CDR3 has 16 residues. CDR3 protein: CASSSGLTWVGETQYF. The DNA for the CDR3 is TGTGCCAGCAGCTCCGGACTAACCTGGGTAGGGGAGACCCAGTACTTC. Filled out from reference TRBV5-8 and TRBJ2-5, the complete variable domain reads EAGVTQSPTHLIKTRGQQATLRCSPISGHTSVYWYQQALGLGLQFLLWYDEGEERNRGNFPPRFSGRQFPNYSSELNVNALELEDSALYLCASSSGLTWVGETQYFGPGTRLLVL.